This TCR beta chain originates from a study of spatial heterogeneity in lung cancer. About the research overall: Beta-chain sequences consistently outnumbered alpha-chain sequences in detection.

This clonotype appeared many times. TCRdb reprocessed the 5' RACE reads via MiXCR and lists one record per CDR3 protein. The sample carries around 2,900 distinct CDR3 sequences, roughly 40% recorded once. The time point is: sample taken at primary tumor resection. Whole RNA, which was extracted from tumor, nontumor lung tissue or frozen PBMC, was sequenced without any cell sorting. The donor population consisted of roughly 70 patients with untreated, early-stage non-small cell lung cancer. Trimming left V 2 bases short and J 7 bases short, with 14 bases between. The CDR3 spans 15 residues. CDR1 MDHEN and CDR2 SYDVKM come from the germline V gene.

The sequencing used PBMCs, collected at surgery. V usage is TRBV28 and J usage is TRBJ2-2; D is uncertain. The source of this sequence is a male donor with early-stage non-small cell lung cancer. CDR3 in DNA: TGTGCCAGCAGTTTACCCGCGGCCGGCGGCGGGGAGCTGTTTTTT. This codes for CASSLPAAGGGELFF.